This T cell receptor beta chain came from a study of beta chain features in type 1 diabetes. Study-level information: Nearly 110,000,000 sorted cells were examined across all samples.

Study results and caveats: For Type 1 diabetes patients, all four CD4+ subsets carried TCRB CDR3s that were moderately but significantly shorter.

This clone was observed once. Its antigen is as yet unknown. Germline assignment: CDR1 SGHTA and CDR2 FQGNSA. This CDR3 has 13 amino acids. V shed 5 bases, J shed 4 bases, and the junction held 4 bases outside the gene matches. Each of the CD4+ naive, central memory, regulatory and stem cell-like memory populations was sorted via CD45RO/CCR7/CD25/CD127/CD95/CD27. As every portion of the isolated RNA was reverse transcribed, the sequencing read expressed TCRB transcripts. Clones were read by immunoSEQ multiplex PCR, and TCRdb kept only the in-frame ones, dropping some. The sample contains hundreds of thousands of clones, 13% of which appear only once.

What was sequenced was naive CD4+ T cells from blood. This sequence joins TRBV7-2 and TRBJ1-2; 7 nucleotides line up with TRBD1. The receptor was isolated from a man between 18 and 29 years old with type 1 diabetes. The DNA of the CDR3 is TGTGCCAGCAGCCCGGGACAGACCTATGGCTACACCTTC. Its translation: CASSPGQTYGYTF.